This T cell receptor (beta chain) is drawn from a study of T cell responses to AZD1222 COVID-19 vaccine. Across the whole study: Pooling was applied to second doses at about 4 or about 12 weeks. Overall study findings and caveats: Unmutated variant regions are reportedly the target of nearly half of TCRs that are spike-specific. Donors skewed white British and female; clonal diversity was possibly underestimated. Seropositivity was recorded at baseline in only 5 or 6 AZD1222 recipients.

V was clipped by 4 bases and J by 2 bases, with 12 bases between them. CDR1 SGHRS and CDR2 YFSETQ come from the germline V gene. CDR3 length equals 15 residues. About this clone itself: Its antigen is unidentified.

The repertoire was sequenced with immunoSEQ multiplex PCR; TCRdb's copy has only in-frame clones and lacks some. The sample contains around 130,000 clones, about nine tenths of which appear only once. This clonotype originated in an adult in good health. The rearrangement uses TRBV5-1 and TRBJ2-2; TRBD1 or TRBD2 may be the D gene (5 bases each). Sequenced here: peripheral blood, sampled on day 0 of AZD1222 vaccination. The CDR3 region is CASSPGTFNTGELFF. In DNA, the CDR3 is TGCGCCAGCAGCCCCGGGACCTTTAACACCGGGGAGCTGTTTTTT.